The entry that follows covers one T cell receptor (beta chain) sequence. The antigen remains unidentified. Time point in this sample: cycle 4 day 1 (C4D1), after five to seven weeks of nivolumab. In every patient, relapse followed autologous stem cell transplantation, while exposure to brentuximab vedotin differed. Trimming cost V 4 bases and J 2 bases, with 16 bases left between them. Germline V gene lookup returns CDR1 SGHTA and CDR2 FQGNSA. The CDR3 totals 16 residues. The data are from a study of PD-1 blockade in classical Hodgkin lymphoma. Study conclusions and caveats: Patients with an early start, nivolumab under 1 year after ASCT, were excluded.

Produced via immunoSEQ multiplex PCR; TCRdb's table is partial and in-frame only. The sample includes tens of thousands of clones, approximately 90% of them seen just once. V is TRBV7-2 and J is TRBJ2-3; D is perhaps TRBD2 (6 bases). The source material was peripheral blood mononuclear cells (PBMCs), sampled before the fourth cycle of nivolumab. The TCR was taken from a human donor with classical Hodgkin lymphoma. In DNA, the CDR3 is TGTGCCAGCAGCTCCGCCCGACTAGACTACACAGATACGCAGTATTTT. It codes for CASSSARLDYTDTQYF.